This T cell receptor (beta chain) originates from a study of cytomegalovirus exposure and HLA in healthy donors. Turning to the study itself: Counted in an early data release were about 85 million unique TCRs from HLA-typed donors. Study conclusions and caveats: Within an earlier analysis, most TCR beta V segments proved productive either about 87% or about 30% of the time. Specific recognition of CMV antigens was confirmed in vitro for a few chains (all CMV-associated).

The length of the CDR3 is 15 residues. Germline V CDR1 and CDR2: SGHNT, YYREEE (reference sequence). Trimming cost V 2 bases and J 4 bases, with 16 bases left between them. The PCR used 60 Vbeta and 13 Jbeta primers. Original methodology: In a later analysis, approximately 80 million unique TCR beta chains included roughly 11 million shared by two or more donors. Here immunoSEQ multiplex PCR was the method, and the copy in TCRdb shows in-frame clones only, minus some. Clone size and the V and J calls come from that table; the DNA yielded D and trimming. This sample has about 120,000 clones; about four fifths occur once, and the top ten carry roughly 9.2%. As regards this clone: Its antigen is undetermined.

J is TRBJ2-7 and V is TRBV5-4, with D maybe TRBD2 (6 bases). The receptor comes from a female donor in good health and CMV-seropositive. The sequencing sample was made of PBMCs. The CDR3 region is CASSFLPGDTYEQYF. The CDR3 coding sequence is TGTGCCAGCAGCTTTCTGCCGGGGGATACGTACGAGCAGTACTTC.